Presented here are 27 T cell receptor beta chains from one specimen sequenced in a study of beta chain features in type 1 diabetes. The study reverse transcribed the entire isolated RNA, so it sequenced expressed TCRB transcripts. TCRdb keeps only in-frame clones here, not all; method: immunoSEQ multiplex PCR. The repertoire includes some 350,000 clones, approximately 12% of them detected once, and 0.013% to 0.015% sits in the top ten. The antigens of these receptors remain unknown. The study, taken as a whole, reports: Patients with Type 1 diabetes showed moderately but significantly shorter TCRB CDR3s in all four CD4+ subsets.

The sample was naive CD4+ T cells from blood. Receptor source: a woman aged 18-35 years with type 1 diabetes.

The chain uses TRBV30 and TRBJ2-1, with TRBD1 identical over 10 bases. J gave up 9 bases and V 4 bases, and 6 bases lay outside the gene matches. Germline V CDR1 and CDR2: GTSNPN, SVGIG (reference sequence). This CDR3 has 13 amino acids. The CDR3 nucleotides are TGTGCCTGGAAGAGGGGACAGGGGTCTGAGCAGTTCTTC. Encoded protein: CAWKRGQGSEQFF.

This chain joins TRBV7-9 and TRBJ1-1; a possible D gene is TRBD1 (5 bases). The germline V gene has CDR1 SEHNR and CDR2 FQNEAQ (reference sequence). V shed 5 bases and J shed 4 bases, with 17 bases lying between them. CDR3 length: 15 residues. This CDR3 reads CASSQPQGLRTEAFF. In DNA, the CDR3 is TGTGCCAGCAGCCAGCCTCAGGGTCTCCGCACTGAAGCTTTCTTT.

The chain carries TRBV6-6 and TRBJ1-4; 11 bases align to TRBD1. Germline CDR1 and CDR2: MNHNY and SVGAGI (reference sequence). With V trimmed by 5 bases and J by 5 bases, 4 bases remained unmatched. There are 15 residues in the CDR3. The CDR3 loop reads CASSTRTGGNEKLFF. The CDR3 coding sequence is TGTGCCAGCAGTACCCGGACAGGGGGCAATGAAAAACTGTTTTTT.

This clone turned up a few times. The V call is TRBV5-1, the J call TRBJ2-4, with a tentative D call TRBD1 (6 bases). The V and J ends lost 1 base and 6 bases respectively, with 11 bases between them. Germline V gene sequence: CDR1 SGHRS, CDR2 YFSETQ. The CDR3 length is 14 residues. The CDR3 spells CASSLNRVGNIQYF. Written as DNA, the CDR3 is TGCGCCAGCAGCTTGAACAGGGTTGGAAACATTCAGTACTTC.

This clone was detected only a few times. The chain recombines TRBV30 with TRBJ1-1; D remains unclear. Per the germline V gene, CDR1 is GTSNPN and CDR2 is SVGIG (reference sequence). V was shortened by 2 bases and J by 5 bases, with 18 bases between the two germline ends. The CDR3 contains 15 residues. CDR3 amino acids: CAWSYGWRRTTEAFF. The DNA of the CDR3 is TGTGCCTGGAGTTACGGGTGGAGGAGGACGACTGAAGCTTTCTTT.

The J gene is TRBJ2-1, the V gene TRBV30; TRBD2 matches at 11 bases. The CDR3 length is 14 residues. Germline loops: CDR1 GTSNPN, CDR2 SVGIG (reference sequence). With 5 bases clipped from V and 7 bases from J, the junction kept 7 bases outside the gene matches. This CDR3 is CAWQRLAGWNEQFF. CDR3 in DNA: TGTGCCTGGCAGAGACTAGCGGGGTGGAATGAGCAGTTCTTC.

This clone was found a few times. The V and J genes are TRBV9 and TRBJ2-1, with D possibly TRBD2 on 6 matching bases. The CDR3 extends over 14 amino acids. Deletions cut 3 bases from V and 6 bases from J, with 13 bases between. From germline, CDR1 is SGDLS and CDR2 YYNGEE. The CDR3 reads CASSAGAPINEQFF. The CDR3 nucleotides are TGTGCCAGCAGCGCGGGAGCCCCGATCAATGAGCAGTTCTTC.

In this sample, this clone turned up a few times. The DNA for the CDR3 is TGTGCCAGCAGCCGGGACAGGGGGAATCAGCCCCAGCATTTT. Its translation: CASSRDRGNQPQHF. The chain combines TRBV9 with TRBJ1-5, with 11 bases lining up with TRBD1. The CDR3 extends over 14 amino acids. Germline V gene sequence: CDR1 SGDLS, CDR2 YYNGEE. With V trimmed by 4 bases and J by 4 bases, 1 base remained unmatched. The full variable domain, rest sourced from reference TRBV9 and TRBJ1-5, is DSGVTQTPKHLITATGQRVTLRCSPRSGDLSVYWYQQSLDQGLQFLIQYYNGEERAKGNILERFSAQQFPDLHSELNLSSLELGDSALYFCASSRDRGNQPQHFGDGTRLSIL.

The chain is built from TRBV6-5 and TRBJ1-1; D uncertain. Deletions cut 0 bases from V and 0 bases from J, with 8 bases between. Germline assignment: CDR1 MNHEY and CDR2 SVGAGI. The CDR3 runs 15 residues. The CDR3 DNA follows: TGTGCCAGCAGTTACTCCGGGAAAGTGAACACTGAAGCTTTCTTT. It yields the protein CASSYSGKVNTEAFF.

This chain joins TRBV19 and TRBJ1-5; 7 bases align to TRBD1. The CDR3 has 17 residues. Germline CDR1 LNHDA, CDR2 SQIVND (reference sequence). V was clipped by 4 bases and J by 1 base; unmatched bases: 10. The CDR3 reads CASSRSPPTGSNQPQHF. The CDR3, as DNA: TGTGCCAGTAGTAGAAGCCCGCCGACAGGGAGCAATCAGCCCCAGCATTTT.

The chain has TRBV5-4 and TRBJ2-1, with 7 bases lining up with TRBD2. CDR1 SGHNT and CDR2 YYREEE come from the germline V gene (reference sequence). J lost 3 bases, V lost 3 bases, and 6 bases had no gene match. The CDR3 is 15 residues long. The CDR3 nucleotides read TGTGCCAGCAGCTCGGCGACTAGCAGCTACAATGAGCAGTTCTTC. It specifies CASSSATSSYNEQFF.

This sequence joins TRBV9 and TRBJ2-1, with TRBD2 identical over 8 bases. This CDR3 has 16 amino acids. Unmatched junction bases numbered 13, after V lost 3 bases and J lost 8 bases. CDR1 and CDR2 from the germline V gene are SGDLS and YYNGEE. CDR3 amino acids: CASSGSGTSGPHEQFF. The CDR3 region has the DNA TGTGCCAGCAGCGGGTCCGGGACTAGTGGCCCCCATGAGCAGTTCTTC.

As to this clone: The identical CDR3 is also encoded by other nucleotide sequences in the sample. This chain uses TRBV2 with TRBJ1-5, with 8 bases matching TRBD1. Losses at the gene ends were 2 bases for V and 4 bases for J; bases not matched to a gene: 4. CDR1 is SNHLY, CDR2 FYNNEI, per germline. The CDR3 covers 15 residues. The CDR3 nucleotides read TGTGCCAGCAGTGAATCTGGACAGGGAAATCAGCCCCAGCATTTT. Its protein product is CASSESGQGNQPQHF.

This clone occurred a few times. The chain combines TRBV5-4 with TRBJ2-3, with D hard to call. Trimming removed 2 bases at V and 0 bases at J, with 7 bases between. The CDR3 consists of 14 residues. CDR1 and CDR2 (germline): SGHNT, YYREEE (reference sequence). The chain's CDR3 is CASSFTGSTDTQYF. DNA for the CDR3: TGTGCCAGCAGCTTTACCGGGAGCACAGATACGCAGTATTTT.

This sequence joins TRBV7-6 and TRBJ2-5; possibly TRBD2 for D (5 bases). The CDR3 has 16 residues. The germline gives CDR1 SGHVS, CDR2 FNYEAQ. Trimming stripped 1 base from V and 0 bases from J, with 12 bases between. The DNA for the CDR3 is TGTGCCAGCAGCTTAGAGGAGTTAGCGTACCAAGAGACCCAGTACTTC. It specifies CASSLEELAYQETQYF.

The chain joins TRBV11-2 to TRBJ1-4; D might be TRBD1 (5 bases). Trimming took 1 base from V and 5 from J, leaving 8 bases between them. The germline V gene encodes CDR1 SGHAT and CDR2 FQNNGV. CDR3 length: 14 amino acids. CDR3 coding DNA: TGTGCCAGCAGCTTAGGACAGAGGAATGAAAAACTGTTTTTT. Its protein is CASSLGQRNEKLFF.

This clone was seen a handful of times. The chain joins TRBV5-1 to TRBJ2-1; TRBD2 matches at 10 bases. This CDR3 spans 15 amino acids. The trim removed 4 bases at V and 4 bases at J, leaving 5 bases unmatched. CDR1 is SGHRS and CDR2 is YFSETQ in the germline V gene. This CDR3 reads CASSTIAGGYNEQFF. The DNA for the CDR3 is TGCGCCAGCAGCACAATAGCGGGAGGTTACAATGAGCAGTTCTTC.

This clone was detected only a few times. V and J are TRBV11-2 and TRBJ2-7; TRBD2 matches at 16 bases. CDR3 length: 17 amino acids. CDR1 is SGHAT, CDR2 FQNNGV, per germline. J was trimmed by 2 bases and V by 1 base; bases with no gene match: 2. As DNA, the CDR3 is TGTGCCAGCAGCTTAGCGGGACTAGCGGGAGGGCCCTACGAGCAGTACGTC. This sequence encodes CASSLAGLAGGPYEQYV.

This clone was seen a few times. The chain employs TRBV5-1 and TRBJ2-7; 7 bases agree with TRBD1. The CDR3 contains 14 residues. V dropped 3 bases and J dropped 7; count of bases not matched to a gene: 10. Germline V CDR1 and CDR2: SGHRS, YFSETQ. The CDR3 DNA reads as TGCGCCAGCAGCTCCAAGACAGGGCCTTGGGAGCAGTACTTC. Its translation is CASSSKTGPWEQYF.

The gene calls are TRBV5-4 and TRBJ2-1; TRBD2 agrees at 7 bases. Trimming at V came to 2 bases and at J to 4 bases, leaving 6 bases not matched to a gene. The CDR3 runs 15 residues. Germline lookup yields CDR1 SGHNT and CDR2 YYREEE (reference sequence). CDR3 in amino acids: CASSLGGSVYNEQFF. CDR3 DNA sequence: TGTGCCAGCAGCTTAGGCGGGAGCGTTTACAATGAGCAGTTCTTC.

This sequence joins TRBV18 and TRBJ2-5, with D perhaps TRBD1 (5 bases). Per the germline V gene, CDR1 is KGHSH and CDR2 is LQKENI. The CDR3 extends over 13 amino acids. The V end was cut by 4 bases, the J end by 5 bases, with 11 bases between. The DNA for the CDR3 is TGTGCCAGCTCACGGGGCGAAGAGGAGACCCAGTACTTC. Translated: CASSRGEEETQYF.

The genes are TRBV28 and TRBJ1-2, with D possibly TRBD1 on 6 matching bases. V gave up 7 bases and J gave up 3 bases, with 15 bases separating them. Germline-derived CDR1 and CDR2 are MDHEN and SYDVKM. The CDR3 has 14 amino acids. The CDR3 sequence is CASTPLPGDYGYTF. Written as DNA, the CDR3 is TGTGCCAGCACCCCTCTGCCAGGGGACTATGGCTACACCTTC.

V and J are TRBV5-1 and TRBJ2-7, with TRBD1 identical over 10 bases. Germline loops: CDR1 SGHRS, CDR2 YFSETQ. The CDR3 loop spans 13 amino acids. V shed 3 bases and J 6 bases; nucleotides not matched to a gene: 3. The CDR3: CASSSTGGSEQYF. CDR3 nucleotide sequence: TGCGCCAGCAGCTCGACAGGGGGCAGCGAGCAGTACTTC.

The J gene is TRBJ2-1, the V gene TRBV18, with a possible D match to TRBD1 (5 bases). The germline CDR1 and CDR2 sequences are KGHSH and LQKENI. Deletions cut 2 bases from V and 6 bases from J, with 14 bases between. This CDR3 has 15 residues. The CDR3 bases are TGTGCCAGCTCACCAGGGGCCATCCTTAGCAATGAGCAGTTCTTC. Residues: CASSPGAILSNEQFF.

The rearrangement joins TRBV14 to TRBJ2-3; the match to TRBD2 covers 9 bases. The length of the CDR3 is 16 residues. Trimming at V came to 5 bases and at J to 0 bases, leaving 6 bases not matched to a gene. Germline V gene data show CDR1 as SGHDN and CDR2 as FVKESK. CDR3 protein: CASSTPLAGSTDTQYF. In DNA form, the CDR3 reads TGTGCCAGCAGCACGCCGCTAGCGGGGAGCACAGATACGCAGTATTTT. The full variable domain, in which reference TRBV14 and TRBJ2-3 provide the parts outside the CDR3, is EAGVTQFPSHSVIEKGQTVTLRCDPISGHDNLYWYRRVMGKEIKFLLHFVKESKQDESGMPNNRFLAERTGGTYSTLKVQPAELEDSGVYFCASSTPLAGSTDTQYFGPGTRLTVL.

V and J are TRBV7-2 and TRBJ1-5, with TRBD1 as a possible D gene (5 bases). Germline CDR1 SGHTA, CDR2 FQGNSA. The CDR3 length is 12 residues. Between the trimmed V and J ends, which lost 2 bases and 7 bases, there was a span of 6 bases. The CDR3 region has the DNA TGTGCCAGCAGCTTATGGGGCCAGCCCCAGCATTTT. Translated: CASSLWGQPQHF.

This clone occurred a few times. This rearrangement joins TRBV7-9 to TRBJ2-1; no definite D call. CDR1 and CDR2 (germline): SEHNR, FQNEAQ (reference sequence). The CDR3 totals 17 residues. V gave up 5 bases and J gave up 4 bases, with 21 bases separating them. The CDR3 DNA sequence: TGTGCCAGCAGCCCCCTTGGCGGAGCCAACTTATACAATGAGCAGTTCTTC. Encoded protein: CASSPLGGANLYNEQFF.